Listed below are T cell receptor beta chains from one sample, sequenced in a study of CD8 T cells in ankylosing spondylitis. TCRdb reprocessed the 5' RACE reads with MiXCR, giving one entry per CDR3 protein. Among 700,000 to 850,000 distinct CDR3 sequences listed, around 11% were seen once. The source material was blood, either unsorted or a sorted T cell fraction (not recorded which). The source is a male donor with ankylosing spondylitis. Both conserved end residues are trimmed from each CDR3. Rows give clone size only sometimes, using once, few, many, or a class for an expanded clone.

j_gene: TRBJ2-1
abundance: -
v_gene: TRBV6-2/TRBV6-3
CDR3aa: ASSSTRGINEQF

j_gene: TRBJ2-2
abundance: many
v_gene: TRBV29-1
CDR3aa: SVGTLNTGELF

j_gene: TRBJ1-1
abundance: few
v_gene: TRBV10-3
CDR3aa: AISESIGTGSEAF

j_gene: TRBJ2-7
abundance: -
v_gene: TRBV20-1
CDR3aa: SARATQYAYEQY

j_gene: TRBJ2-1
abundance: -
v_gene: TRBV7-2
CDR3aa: ASSPLSGTSTF

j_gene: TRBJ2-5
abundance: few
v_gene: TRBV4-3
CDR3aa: ASSQSGTGPQETQY

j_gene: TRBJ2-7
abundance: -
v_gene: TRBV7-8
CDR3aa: ASSHGVRENSYEQY

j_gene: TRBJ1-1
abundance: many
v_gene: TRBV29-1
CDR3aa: SVEVKGARYTEAF

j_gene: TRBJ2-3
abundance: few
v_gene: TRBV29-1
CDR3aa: SVEGGYRVTDTQY

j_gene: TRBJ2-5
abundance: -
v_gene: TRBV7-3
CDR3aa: ASSLSGGEEETQY

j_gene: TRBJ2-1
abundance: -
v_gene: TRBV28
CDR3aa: AIRTSHEQF

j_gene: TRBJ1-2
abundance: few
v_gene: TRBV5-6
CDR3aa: ASSFPGRTNT

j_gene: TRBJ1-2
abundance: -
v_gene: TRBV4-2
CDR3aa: ASSSHPWGDYGYT

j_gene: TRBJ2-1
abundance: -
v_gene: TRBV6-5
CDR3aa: ASSYGTSGRGNEQF

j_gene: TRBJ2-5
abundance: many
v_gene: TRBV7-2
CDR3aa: ASSLAILATKTQY

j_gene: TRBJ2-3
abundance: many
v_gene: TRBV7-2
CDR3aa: ASSSAGGPGTDTQY

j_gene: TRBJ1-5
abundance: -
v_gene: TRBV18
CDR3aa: ASLQGRNQPQH

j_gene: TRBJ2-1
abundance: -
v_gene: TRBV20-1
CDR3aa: SAILTGTSGYSSYNEQF

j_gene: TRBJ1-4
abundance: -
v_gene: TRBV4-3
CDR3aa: ASSQDRGGREEKLF

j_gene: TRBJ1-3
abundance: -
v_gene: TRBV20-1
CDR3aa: SARDRHKPGNTIY

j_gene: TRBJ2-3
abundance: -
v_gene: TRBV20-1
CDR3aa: SAAVADTQY

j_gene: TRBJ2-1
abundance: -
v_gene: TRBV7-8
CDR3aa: ASSLFRWRPNEQF

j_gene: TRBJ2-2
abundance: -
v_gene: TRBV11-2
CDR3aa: ASRRLTSAGELF

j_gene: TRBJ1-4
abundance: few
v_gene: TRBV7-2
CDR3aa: ASSHWTDNEKLF

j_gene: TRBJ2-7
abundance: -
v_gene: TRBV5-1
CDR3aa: ASSAASGAFYEQY

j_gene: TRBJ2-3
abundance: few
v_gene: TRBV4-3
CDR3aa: ASSPTKDRGPDTQY

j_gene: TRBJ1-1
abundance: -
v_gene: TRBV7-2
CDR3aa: ASSVSPGVVYTEAF

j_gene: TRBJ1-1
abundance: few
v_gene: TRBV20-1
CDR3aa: SAIGAVNTEAF

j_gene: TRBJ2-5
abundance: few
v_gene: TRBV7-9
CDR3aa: ASSLVPAGETQY

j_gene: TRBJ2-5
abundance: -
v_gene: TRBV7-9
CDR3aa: ASSLPDKQWETQY

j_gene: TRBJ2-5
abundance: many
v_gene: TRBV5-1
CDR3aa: ASSLAPGGETQY

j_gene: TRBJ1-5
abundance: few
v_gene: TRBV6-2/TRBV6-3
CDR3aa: ASSLWDKNQPQH

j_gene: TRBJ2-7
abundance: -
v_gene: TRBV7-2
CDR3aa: ASSRRPGQYSYEQY

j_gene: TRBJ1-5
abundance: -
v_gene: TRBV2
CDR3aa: ASSGRSFIGQPQH

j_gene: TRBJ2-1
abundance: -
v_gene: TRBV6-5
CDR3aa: ASSTTQGARNEQF

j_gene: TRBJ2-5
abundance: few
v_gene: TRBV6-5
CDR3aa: ASSYSLIRGAGRETQY

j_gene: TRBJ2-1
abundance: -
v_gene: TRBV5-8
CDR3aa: ASSTVSGGINNEQF

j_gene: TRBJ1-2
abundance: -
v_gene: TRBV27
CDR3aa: ASSLRGQGNYGYT

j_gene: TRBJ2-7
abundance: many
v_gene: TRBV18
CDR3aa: ASSPDGGKDEQY

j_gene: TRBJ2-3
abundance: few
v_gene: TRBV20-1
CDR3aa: SARRTGVDTQY

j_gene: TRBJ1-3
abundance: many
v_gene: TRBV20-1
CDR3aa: SVQSSGNTIY

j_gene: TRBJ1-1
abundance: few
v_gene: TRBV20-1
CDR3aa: SAPRTLGQEAF

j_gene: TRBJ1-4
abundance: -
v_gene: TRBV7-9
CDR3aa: ASSRQAETGEKLF

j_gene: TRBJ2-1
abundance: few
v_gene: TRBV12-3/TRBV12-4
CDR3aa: ASSRMIWDRRELFYNEQF

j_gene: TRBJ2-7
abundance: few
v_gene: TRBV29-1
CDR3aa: SVRGVLDSYEQY

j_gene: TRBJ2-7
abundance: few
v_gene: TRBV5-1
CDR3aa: ASSLRQDEGYEQY

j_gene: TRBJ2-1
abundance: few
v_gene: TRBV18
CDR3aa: ASSPAGTGRNHEQF